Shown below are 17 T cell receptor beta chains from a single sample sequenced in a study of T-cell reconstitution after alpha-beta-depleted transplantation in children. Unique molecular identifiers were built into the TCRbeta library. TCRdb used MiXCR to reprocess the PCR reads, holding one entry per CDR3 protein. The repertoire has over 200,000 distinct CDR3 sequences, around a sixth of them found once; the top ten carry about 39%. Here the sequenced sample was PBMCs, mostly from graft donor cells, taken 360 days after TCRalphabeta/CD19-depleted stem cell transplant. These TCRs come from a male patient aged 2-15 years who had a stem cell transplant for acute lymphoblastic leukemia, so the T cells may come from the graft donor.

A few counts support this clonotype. The DNA for the CDR3 is TGTGCCAGCAGCCCTTGGACACAGAACACTGAAGCTTTCTTT. It yields the protein CASSPWTQNTEAFF. The chain recombines TRBV7-9 with TRBJ1-1; tentative D call: TRBD1 (5 bases). CDR1 and CDR2 from the germline V gene are SEHNR and FQNEAQ (reference sequence). The CDR3 has 14 amino acids. Deletions cut 5 bases from V and 1 base from J, with 11 bases between.

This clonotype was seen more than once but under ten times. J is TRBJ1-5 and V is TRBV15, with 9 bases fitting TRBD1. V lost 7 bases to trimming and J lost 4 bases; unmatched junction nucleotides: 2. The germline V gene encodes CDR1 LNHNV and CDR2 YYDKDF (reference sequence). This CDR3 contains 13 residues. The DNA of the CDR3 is TGTGCCACCAAGGACAGGGGAAATCAGCCCCAGCATTTT. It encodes CATKDRGNQPQHF.

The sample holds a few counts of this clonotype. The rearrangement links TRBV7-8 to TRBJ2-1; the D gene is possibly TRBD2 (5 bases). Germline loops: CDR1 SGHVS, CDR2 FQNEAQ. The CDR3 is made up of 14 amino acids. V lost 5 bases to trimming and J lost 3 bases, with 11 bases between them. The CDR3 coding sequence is TGTGCCAGCAGCCGCCGACGGGACTACAATGAGCAGTTCTTC. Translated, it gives CASSRRRDYNEQFF. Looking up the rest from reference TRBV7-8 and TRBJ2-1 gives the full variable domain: GAGVSQSPRYKVAKRGQDVALRCDPISGHVSLFWYQQALGQGPEFLTYFQNEAQLDKSGLPSDRFFAERPEGSVSTLKIQRTQQEDSAVYLCASSRRRDYNEQFFGPGTRLTVL.

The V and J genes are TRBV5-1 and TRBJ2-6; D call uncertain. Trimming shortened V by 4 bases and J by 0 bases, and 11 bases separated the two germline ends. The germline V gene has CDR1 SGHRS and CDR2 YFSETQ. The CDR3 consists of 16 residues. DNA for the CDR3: TGCGCCAGCAGCCTACAACCTACCTCTGGGGCCAACGTCCTGACTTTC. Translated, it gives CASSLQPTSGANVLTF.

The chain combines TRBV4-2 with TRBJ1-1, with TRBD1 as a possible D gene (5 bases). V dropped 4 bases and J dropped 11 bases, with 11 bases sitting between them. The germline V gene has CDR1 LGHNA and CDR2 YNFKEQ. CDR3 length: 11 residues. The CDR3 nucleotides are TGTGCCAGCAGCCTACGACAGACGGCTTTCTTT. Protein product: CASSLRQTAFF.

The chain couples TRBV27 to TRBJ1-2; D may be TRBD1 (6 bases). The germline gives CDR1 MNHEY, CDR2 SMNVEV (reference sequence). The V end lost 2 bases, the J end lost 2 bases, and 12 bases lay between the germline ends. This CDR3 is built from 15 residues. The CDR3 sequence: CASSLVAGVNYGYTF. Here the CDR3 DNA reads TGTGCCAGCAGTTTAGTGGCAGGGGTAAACTATGGCTACACCTTC.

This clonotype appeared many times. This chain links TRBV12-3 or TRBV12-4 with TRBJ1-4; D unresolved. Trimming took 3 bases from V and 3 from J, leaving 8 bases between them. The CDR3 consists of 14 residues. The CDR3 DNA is TGTGCCAGCAGTTTCCTGGGGTCTAATGAAAAACTGTTTTTT. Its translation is CASSFLGSNEKLFF.

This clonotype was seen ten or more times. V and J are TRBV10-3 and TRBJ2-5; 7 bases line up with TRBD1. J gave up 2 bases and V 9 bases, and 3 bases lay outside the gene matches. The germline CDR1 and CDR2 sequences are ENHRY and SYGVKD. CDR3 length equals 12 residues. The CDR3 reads CAIGGVQETQYF. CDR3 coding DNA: TGTGCCATAGGGGGCGTTCAAGAGACCCAGTACTTC.

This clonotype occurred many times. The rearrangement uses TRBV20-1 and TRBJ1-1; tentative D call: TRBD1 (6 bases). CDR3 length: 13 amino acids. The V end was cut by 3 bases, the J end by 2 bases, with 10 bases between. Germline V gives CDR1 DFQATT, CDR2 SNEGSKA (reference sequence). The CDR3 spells CSASRGPNTEAFF. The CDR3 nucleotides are TGCAGTGCTAGCCGGGGGCCCAACACTGAAGCTTTCTTT.

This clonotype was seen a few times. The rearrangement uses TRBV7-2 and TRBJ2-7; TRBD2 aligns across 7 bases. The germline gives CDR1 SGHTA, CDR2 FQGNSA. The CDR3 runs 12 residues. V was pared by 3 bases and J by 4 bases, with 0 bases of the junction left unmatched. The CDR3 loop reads CASSFGRYEQYF. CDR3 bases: TGTGCCAGCAGCTTCGGGAGGTACGAGCAGTACTTC.

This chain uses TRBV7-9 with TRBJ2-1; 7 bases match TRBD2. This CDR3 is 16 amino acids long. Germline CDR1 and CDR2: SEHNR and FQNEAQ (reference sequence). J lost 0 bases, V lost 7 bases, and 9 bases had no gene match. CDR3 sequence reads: CASTQGGAGSYNEQFF. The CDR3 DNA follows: TGTGCCAGCACCCAGGGAGGGGCGGGCTCCTACAATGAGCAGTTCTTC.

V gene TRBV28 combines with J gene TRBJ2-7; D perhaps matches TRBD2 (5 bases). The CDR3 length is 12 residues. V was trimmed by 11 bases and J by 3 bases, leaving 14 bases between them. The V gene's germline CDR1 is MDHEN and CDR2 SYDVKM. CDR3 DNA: TGTGCCTCTGGGAGTTTTCTCTACGAGCAGTACTTC. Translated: CASGSFLYEQYF.

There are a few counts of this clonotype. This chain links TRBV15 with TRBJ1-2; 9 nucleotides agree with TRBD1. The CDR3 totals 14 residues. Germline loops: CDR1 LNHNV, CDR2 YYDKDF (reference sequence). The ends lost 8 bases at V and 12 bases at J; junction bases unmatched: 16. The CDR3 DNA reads TGTGCCACCGGAACAGGGGGCGCCTATCGGCAAGACACCTTC. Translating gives CATGTGGAYRQDTF. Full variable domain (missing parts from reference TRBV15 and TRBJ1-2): DAMVIQNPRYQVTQFGKPVTLSCSQTLNHNVMYWYQQKSSQAPKLLFHYYDKDFNNEADTPDNFQSRRPNTSFCFLDIRSPGLGDTAMYLCATGTGGAYRQDTFGSGTRLTVV.

The CDR3 region has the DNA TGTGCCAGCAGCTTAGAGGGGGGACAGGACCACAATGAGCAGTTCTTC. The encoded protein is CASSLEGGQDHNEQFF. This chain connects TRBV7-6 to TRBJ2-1, with 8 bases aligning to TRBD1. In germline, CDR1 is SGHVS, CDR2 FNYEAQ. This CDR3 spans 16 amino acids. The V segment lost 1 base and the J segment 5 bases; nucleotides outside the gene matches: 7. Full variable domain (outside the CDR3, taken from reference TRBV7-6 and TRBJ2-1): GAGVSQSPRYKVTKRGQDVALRCDPISGHVSLYWYRQALGQGPEFLTYFNYEAQQDKSGLPNDRFSAERPEGSISTLTIQRTEQRDSAMYRCASSLEGGQDHNEQFFGPGTRLTVL.

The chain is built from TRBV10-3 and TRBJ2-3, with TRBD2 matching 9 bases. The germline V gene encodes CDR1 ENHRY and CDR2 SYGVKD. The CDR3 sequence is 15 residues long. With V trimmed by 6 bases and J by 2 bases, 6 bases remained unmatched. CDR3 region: CAIRASGENTDTQYF. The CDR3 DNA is TGTGCCATCAGGGCTAGCGGGGAAAACACAGATACGCAGTATTTT.

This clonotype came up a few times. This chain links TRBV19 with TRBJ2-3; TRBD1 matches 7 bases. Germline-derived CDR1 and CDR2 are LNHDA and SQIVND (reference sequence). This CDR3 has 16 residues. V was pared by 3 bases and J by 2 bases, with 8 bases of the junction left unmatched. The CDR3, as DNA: TGTGCCAGTAGTATTCCCAGGGGGACCATCACAGATACGCAGTATTTT. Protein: CASSIPRGTITDTQYF.

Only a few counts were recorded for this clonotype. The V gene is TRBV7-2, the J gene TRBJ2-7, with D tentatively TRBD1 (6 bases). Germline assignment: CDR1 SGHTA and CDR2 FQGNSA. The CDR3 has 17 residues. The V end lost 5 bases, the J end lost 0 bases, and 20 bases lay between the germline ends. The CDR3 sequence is CASSQAGRRDTSYEQYF. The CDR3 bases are TGTGCCAGCAGCCAAGCTGGACGACGGGACACCTCCTACGAGCAGTACTTC.